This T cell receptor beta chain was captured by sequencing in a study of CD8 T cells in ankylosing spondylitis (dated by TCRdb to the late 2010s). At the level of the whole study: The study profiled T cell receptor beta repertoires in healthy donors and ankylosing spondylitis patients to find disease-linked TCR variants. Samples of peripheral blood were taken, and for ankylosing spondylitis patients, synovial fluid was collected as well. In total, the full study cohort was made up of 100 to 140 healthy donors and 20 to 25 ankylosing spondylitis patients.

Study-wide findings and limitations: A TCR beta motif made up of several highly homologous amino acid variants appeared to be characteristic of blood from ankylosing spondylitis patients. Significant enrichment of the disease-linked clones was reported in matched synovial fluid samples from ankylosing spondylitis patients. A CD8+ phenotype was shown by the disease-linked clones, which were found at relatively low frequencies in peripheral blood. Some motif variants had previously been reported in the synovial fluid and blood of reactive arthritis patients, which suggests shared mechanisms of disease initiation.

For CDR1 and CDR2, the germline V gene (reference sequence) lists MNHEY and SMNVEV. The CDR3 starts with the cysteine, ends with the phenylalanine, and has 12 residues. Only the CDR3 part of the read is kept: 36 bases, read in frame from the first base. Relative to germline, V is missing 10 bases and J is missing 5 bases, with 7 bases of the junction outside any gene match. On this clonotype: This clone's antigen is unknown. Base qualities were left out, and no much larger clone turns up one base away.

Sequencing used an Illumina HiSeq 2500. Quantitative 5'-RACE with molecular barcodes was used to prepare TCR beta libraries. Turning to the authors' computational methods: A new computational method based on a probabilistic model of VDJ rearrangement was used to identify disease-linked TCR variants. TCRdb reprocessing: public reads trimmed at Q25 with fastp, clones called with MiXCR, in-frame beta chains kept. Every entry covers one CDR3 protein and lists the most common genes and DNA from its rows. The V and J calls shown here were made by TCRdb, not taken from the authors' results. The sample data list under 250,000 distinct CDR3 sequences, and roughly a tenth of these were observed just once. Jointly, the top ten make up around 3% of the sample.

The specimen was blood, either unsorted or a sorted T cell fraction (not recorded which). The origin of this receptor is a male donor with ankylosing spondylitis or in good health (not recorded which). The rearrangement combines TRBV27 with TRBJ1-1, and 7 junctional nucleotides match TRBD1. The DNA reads TGTGCCACCAGGACAGGTCAGACTGAAGCTTTCTTT. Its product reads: CATRTGQTEAFF.